This passage covers 9 T cell receptor beta chains from one sample sequenced in a study of CD8+ T cells in alopecia areata. Treatment reported: oral pan-JAK inhibitor, 5-10 mg twice daily. Reverse transcription of extracted RNA yielded cDNA, which provided the sequencing template. TCRdb's copy holds only in-frame clones and misses some; the assay was immunoSEQ multiplex PCR. The data contain some 220,000 clones, more than 45% of them singletons. Sequenced here: CD4+ T cells sorted from blood, sampled at week 4, from a patient treated with tofacitinib. These TCRs come from a human donor with alopecia areata.

CDR3 DNA: TGTGCCAGCAGCTCAGGGGGGATGAACACTGAAGCTTTCTTT. This encodes CASSSGGMNTEAFF. This chain uses TRBV5-4 with TRBJ1-1; 7 bases map to TRBD1. The CDR3 contains 14 residues. The germline V gene encodes CDR1 SGHNT and CDR2 YYREEE (reference sequence). The V gene end was trimmed by 3 bases and the J gene end by 0 bases; junction bases not matched to a gene: 2. The entire variable domain, with the rest obtained from reference TRBV5-4 and TRBJ1-1, is as follows: ETGVTQSPTHLIKTRGQQVTLRCSSQSGHNTVSWYQQALGQGPQFIFQYYREEENGRGNFPPRFSGLQFPNYSSELNVNALELDDSALYLCASSSGGMNTEAFFGQGTRLTVV.

This chain links TRBV6-6 with TRBJ1-5, with unresolved D. This CDR3 contains 13 residues. Germline loops: CDR1 MNHNY, CDR2 SVGAGI (reference sequence). Trimming removed 5 bases from V and 6 bases from J, with 11 bases in between. The CDR3 DNA follows: TGTGCCAGCAGTCTAAGGTGTTGTCAGCCCCAGCATTTT. Translation: CASSLRCCQPQHF.

This clone occurred once. The genes are TRBV6-1 and TRBJ2-5; D not certain. CDR1 and CDR2 from the germline V gene are MNHNS and SASEGT. The CDR3 is made up of 13 amino acids. Trimming took 5 bases from V and 1 from J, leaving 8 bases between them. The CDR3 sequence is CASSPPVQETQYF. The CDR3 coding sequence is TGTGCCAGCAGTCCCCCGGTCCAAGAGACCCAGTACTTC.

J is TRBJ2-3 and V is TRBV29-1, with 8 bases matching TRBD1. Germline CDR1 reads SQVTM; CDR2 reads ANQGSEA. This CDR3 is 15 amino acids long. V lost 3 bases to trimming and J lost 4 bases; unmatched junction nucleotides: 9. The CDR3 reads CSVEGGQGPPDTQYF. The CDR3 region has the DNA TGCAGCGTTGAGGGAGGACAGGGTCCGCCAGATACGCAGTATTTT.

V is TRBV18 and J is TRBJ2-3; D remains unclear. The CDR3 has 13 amino acids. Trimming removed 2 bases from V and 6 bases from J, with 9 bases in between. Germline V gives CDR1 KGHSH, CDR2 LQKENI. The chain's CDR3 is CASSPGVSDTQYF. CDR3 DNA: TGTGCCAGCTCACCAGGAGTTAGTGATACGCAGTATTTT. Full variable domain (missing parts from reference TRBV18 and TRBJ2-3): NAGVMQNPRHLVRRRGQEARLRCSPMKGHSHVYWYRQLPEEGLKFMVYLQKENIIDESGMPKERFSAEFPKEGPSILRIQQVVRGDSAAYFCASSPGVSDTQYFGPGTRLTVL.

The gene calls are TRBV4-3 and TRBJ1-1; 8 bases are a match to TRBD1. The ends lost 1 base at V and 1 base at J; junction bases unmatched: 2. The germline V gene has CDR1 LGHNA and CDR2 YSLEER. This CDR3 comprises 15 residues. The DNA of the CDR3 is TGCGCCAGCAGCCAAGGTACAGGGGGGAACACTGAAGCTTTCTTT. Translation: CASSQGTGGNTEAFF.

The CDR3 nucleotides read TGCAGCGTTGTTGGAGCATCGACCACAGATACGCAGTATTTT. It encodes CSVVGASTTDTQYF. This chain connects TRBV29-1 to TRBJ2-3; D not certain. This CDR3 spans 14 amino acids. V was trimmed by 4 bases and J by 2 bases, leaving 13 bases between them. Germline V lookup: CDR1 SQVTM, CDR2 ANQGSEA.

This chain links TRBV18 with TRBJ2-1; D gene ambiguous. Between the trimmed V and J ends, which lost 3 bases and 6 bases, there was a span of 15 bases. The length of the CDR3 is 15 residues. Looked up from germline, CDR1 is KGHSH and CDR2 is LQKENI. CDR3 sequence reads: CASSPGLSPGNEQFF. The CDR3 DNA reads TGTGCCAGCTCACCTGGTCTTTCTCCGGGCAATGAGCAGTTCTTC.

The DNA of the CDR3 is TGTGCCAGCAGCTTTGAAGGCAGAAACTACGAGCAGTACTTC. Its translation: CASSFEGRNYEQYF. The J gene is TRBJ2-7, the V gene TRBV7-9; D remains unclear. Trimming left V 3 bases short and J 3 bases short, with 12 bases between. Germline values: CDR1 SEHNR, CDR2 FQNEAQ (reference sequence). This CDR3 spans 14 amino acids.